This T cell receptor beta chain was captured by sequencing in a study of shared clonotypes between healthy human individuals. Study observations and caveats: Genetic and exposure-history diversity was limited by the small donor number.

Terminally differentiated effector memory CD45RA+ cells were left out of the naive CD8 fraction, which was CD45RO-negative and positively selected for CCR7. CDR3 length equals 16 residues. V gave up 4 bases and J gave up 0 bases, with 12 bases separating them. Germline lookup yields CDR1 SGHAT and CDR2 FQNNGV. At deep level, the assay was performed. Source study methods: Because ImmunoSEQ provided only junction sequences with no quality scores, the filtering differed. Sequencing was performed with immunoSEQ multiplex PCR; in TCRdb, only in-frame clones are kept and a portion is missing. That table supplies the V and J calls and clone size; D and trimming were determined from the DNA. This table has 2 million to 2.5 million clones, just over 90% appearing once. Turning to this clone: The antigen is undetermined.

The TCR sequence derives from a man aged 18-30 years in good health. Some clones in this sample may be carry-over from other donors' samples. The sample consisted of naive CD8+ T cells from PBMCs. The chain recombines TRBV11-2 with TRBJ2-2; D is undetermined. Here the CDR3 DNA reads TGTGCCAGCAGCTCAGTCTTGCGGACGAACACCGGGGAGCTGTTTTTT. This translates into CASSSVLRTNTGELFF.